Listed below are T cell receptor beta chains from one sample, sequenced in a study of OX40 agonist ivuxolimab in advanced cancers. Method: immunoSEQ multiplex PCR; TCRdb's copy keeps in-frame clones and lacks some. In the table there are roughly 24,000 clones, more than 70% of which are singletons. Sequencing used CD4+ or CD8+ T cells sorted from blood, obtained in a trial of the OX40 agonist ivuxolimab. Receptor source: an adult with an advanced solid tumor such as melanoma, head and neck, liver or kidney cancer. The CDR3 runs from the conserved cysteine through the conserved F or W. A D gene is named only where the DNA matches it firmly. Clone size appears in some rows only: once, few, many, or a class for an expanded clone.

J gene: TRBJ2-7
V gene: TRBV6-5
D gene: TRBD1
clone size: .
CDR3 DNA: TGTGCCAGCAGTGGGACAGGGGACCCCTACGAGCAGTACTTC
CDR3 protein: CASSGTGDPYEQYF

J gene: TRBJ2-1
V gene: TRBV4-3
D gene: TRBD2
clone size: .
CDR3 DNA: TGCGCCAGCAGCCAAGGGAGCGGGGGGGCCTATGAGCAGTTCTTC
CDR3 protein: CASSQGSGGAYEQFF

J gene: TRBJ2-1
V gene: TRBV7-3
D gene: .
clone size: .
CDR3 DNA: TGTGCCAGCAGCCGTTCTGGGGGTGGGAATGAGCAGTTCTTC
CDR3 protein: CASSRSGGGNEQFF

J gene: TRBJ2-2
V gene: TRBV6-5
D gene: .
clone size: .
CDR3 DNA: TGTGCCAGCAGTCCGGGGCGAGTCACCGGGGAGCTGTTTTTT
CDR3 protein: CASSPGRVTGELFF

J gene: TRBJ2-7
V gene: TRBV7-6
D gene: TRBD1
clone size: .
CDR3 DNA: TGTGCCAGCAGCTTGGGGACAGGGGGCGGGAACGAGCAGTACTTC
CDR3 protein: CASSLGTGGGNEQYF

J gene: TRBJ1-5
V gene: TRBV10-3
D gene: .
clone size: .
CDR3 DNA: TGTGCCACTATGTTGGAACCTGGCAATCAGCCCCAGCATTTT
CDR3 protein: CATMLEPGNQPQHF

J gene: TRBJ2-1
V gene: TRBV20-1
D gene: .
clone size: .
CDR3 DNA: TGCAGTGCTAAGCGAGCGGACCAGTTCTTC
CDR3 protein: CSAKRADQFF

J gene: TRBJ2-2
V gene: TRBV4-1
D gene: TRBD2
clone size: .
CDR3 DNA: TGCGCCAGCAGCCAAGATATAGCGGGGGACAACACCGGGGAGCTGCTTTTT
CDR3 protein: CASSQDIAGDNTGELLF

J gene: TRBJ2-7
V gene: TRBV13
D gene: TRBD2
clone size: .
CDR3 DNA: TGTGCCAGCAGCTCCCCCTCGGGGAGGGCCTACGAGCAGTACTTC
CDR3 protein: CASSSPSGRAYEQYF

J gene: TRBJ2-4
V gene: TRBV9
D gene: .
clone size: .
CDR3 DNA: TGTGCCAGCAGCGTCCTGACAGGCCTAAGGGCCAAAAACATTCAGTACTTC
CDR3 protein: CASSVLTGLRAKNIQYF

J gene: TRBJ1-5
V gene: TRBV5-6
D gene: TRBD1
clone size: .
CDR3 DNA: TGTGCCAGCAGCTTGGGTCAGGGGGCGAGCAATCAGCCCCAGCATTTT
CDR3 protein: CASSLGQGASNQPQHF

J gene: TRBJ2-2
V gene: TRBV7-9
D gene: .
clone size: .
CDR3 DNA: TGTGCCACAAACTGGGCCATCACCGGGGAGCTGTTTTTT
CDR3 protein: CATNWAITGELFF

J gene: TRBJ1-1
V gene: TRBV7-6
D gene: .
clone size: few
CDR3 DNA: TGTGCCAGCAGCTTAGCGGCGGGGAACACTGAAGCTTTCTTT
CDR3 protein: CASSLAAGNTEAFF

J gene: TRBJ1-2
V gene: TRBV6-5
D gene: .
clone size: few
CDR3 DNA: TGTGCCAGCAGTTACTCGGCACAGGGCGATCCGGGCTACACCTTC
CDR3 protein: CASSYSAQGDPGYTF

J gene: TRBJ2-3
V gene: TRBV14
D gene: .
clone size: few
CDR3 DNA: TGTGCCAGCAGCCAAGCCAGGCATACAGATACGCAGTATTTT
CDR3 protein: CASSQARHTDTQYF

J gene: TRBJ1-5
V gene: TRBV18
D gene: .
clone size: .
CDR3 DNA: TGTGCCAGCAATATAGAAGATCAGCCCCAGCATTTT
CDR3 protein: CASNIEDQPQHF

J gene: TRBJ1-4
V gene: TRBV15
D gene: .
clone size: .
CDR3 DNA: TGTGCCACCAGCAGAGTACCAGGCGTAGGTGAAAAACTGTTTTTT
CDR3 protein: CATSRVPGVGEKLFF

J gene: TRBJ1-6
V gene: TRBV2
D gene: .
clone size: .
CDR3 DNA: TGTGCCAGCGGCTCGGAGACAGGCGATTCACCCCTCCACTTT
CDR3 protein: CASGSETGDSPLHF

J gene: TRBJ2-1
V gene: TRBV7-9
D gene: TRBD1
clone size: few
CDR3 DNA: TGTGCCAGCAGCTTTTTCGTGACAGGGAACGCCTACAATGAGCAGTTCTTC
CDR3 protein: CASSFFVTGNAYNEQFF

J gene: TRBJ1-2
V gene: TRBV14
D gene: .
clone size: .
CDR3 DNA: TGTGCCAGCAGCCAAGGGACAAACTATGGCTACACCTTC
CDR3 protein: CASSQGTNYGYTF

J gene: TRBJ2-1
V gene: TRBV14
D gene: .
clone size: .
CDR3 DNA: TGTGCCAGCAGCATGGCGACGGGAGTCAATGAGCAGTTCTTC
CDR3 protein: CASSMATGVNEQFF

J gene: TRBJ2-2
V gene: TRBV7-2
D gene: TRBD2
clone size: .
CDR3 DNA: TGTGCCAGCAGCCACAAAGCGGGGGGGATCACCGGGGAGCTGTTTTTT
CDR3 protein: CASSHKAGGITGELFF

J gene: TRBJ1-1
V gene: TRBV9
D gene: TRBD1
clone size: .
CDR3 DNA: TGTGCCAGCAGCATAGACGGGACAGTGAACACTGAAGCTTTCTTT
CDR3 protein: CASSIDGTVNTEAFF

J gene: TRBJ2-5
V gene: TRBV9
D gene: .
clone size: .
CDR3 DNA: TGTGCCAGCAGCGTAGGACTCGCAGAGACCCAGTACTTC
CDR3 protein: CASSVGLAETQYF

J gene: TRBJ2-7
V gene: TRBV18
D gene: .
clone size: few
CDR3 DNA: TGTGCCAGCTCACCAGCAATACAGGGCTACGAGCAGTACTTC
CDR3 protein: CASSPAIQGYEQYF

J gene: TRBJ2-3
V gene: TRBV10-3
D gene: .
clone size: .
CDR3 DNA: TGTGCCATCAGTGGGGGCCCTAGCGACACAGATACGCAGTATTTT
CDR3 protein: CAISGGPSDTDTQYF

J gene: TRBJ2-7
V gene: TRBV4-1
D gene: .
clone size: once
CDR3 DNA: TGCGCCAGCAGCCCAGGGGCCCTCGGCGAGCAGTACTTC
CDR3 protein: CASSPGALGEQYF

J gene: TRBJ2-3
V gene: TRBV2
D gene: .
clone size: once
CDR3 DNA: TGTGCCAGCACCGCGATAGGTACAGATACGCAGTATTTT
CDR3 protein: CASTAIGTDTQYF

J gene: TRBJ1-2
V gene: TRBV7-2
D gene: TRBD1
clone size: once
CDR3 DNA: TGTGCCAGCAGCATACAATGGACAGGATATGCAGGCTACACCTTC
CDR3 protein: CASSIQWTGYAGYTF

J gene: TRBJ2-1
V gene: TRBV6-4
D gene: TRBD2
clone size: .
CDR3 DNA: TGTGCCAGCAGCCCGCGGGAGGGTGCCTACAATGAGCAGTTCTTC
CDR3 protein: CASSPREGAYNEQFF

J gene: TRBJ2-7
V gene: TRBV2
D gene: .
clone size: .
CDR3 DNA: TGTGCCAGCAGTGAAGCAGAGGACGGCTCCTCGGGCTACGAGCAGTACTTC
CDR3 protein: CASSEAEDGSSGYEQYF

J gene: TRBJ1-1
V gene: TRBV20-1
D gene: TRBD1
clone size: .
CDR3 DNA: TGCAGTGCTAGTGGGACAGGAGCTTTCTTT
CDR3 protein: CSASGTGAFF

J gene: TRBJ1-4
V gene: TRBV18
D gene: .
clone size: .
CDR3 DNA: TGTGCCAGCTCACCCGGGTTCACTAATGAAAAACTGTTTTTT
CDR3 protein: CASSPGFTNEKLFF

J gene: TRBJ2-1
V gene: TRBV9
D gene: .
clone size: once
CDR3 DNA: TGTGCCAGCAGTCTTTGGGACTTCGGGAATGAGCAGTTCTTC
CDR3 protein: CASSLWDFGNEQFF

J gene: TRBJ1-1
V gene: TRBV7-9
D gene: .
clone size: once
CDR3 DNA: TGTGCCAGCAGCCAACCCCCCTCGAACACTGAAGCTTTCTTT
CDR3 protein: CASSQPPSNTEAFF

J gene: TRBJ1-5
V gene: TRBV6-4
D gene: .
clone size: medium-sized
CDR3 DNA: TGTGCCAGCAGTGAGAGCGACAATCAGCCCCAGCATTTT
CDR3 protein: CASSESDNQPQHF

J gene: TRBJ2-3
V gene: TRBV9
D gene: .
clone size: .
CDR3 DNA: TGTGCCAGCAGCGCCGGGACCTCAGCTGCAGATACGCAGTATTTT
CDR3 protein: CASSAGTSAADTQYF

J gene: TRBJ1-5
V gene: TRBV27
D gene: TRBD1
clone size: few
CDR3 DNA: TGTGCCAGCAAAAAAGGACAGGGTAATCAGCCCCAGCATTTT
CDR3 protein: CASKKGQGNQPQHF

J gene: TRBJ1-2
V gene: TRBV9
D gene: .
clone size: .
CDR3 DNA: TGTGCCAGCAGCGTAGGCACAGGCATTAACTATGGCTACACCTTC
CDR3 protein: CASSVGTGINYGYTF

J gene: TRBJ2-1
V gene: TRBV4-1
D gene: TRBD1
clone size: .
CDR3 DNA: TGCGCCAGCAGCCCGGGACAGGGGGATAATGAGCAGTTCTTC
CDR3 protein: CASSPGQGDNEQFF